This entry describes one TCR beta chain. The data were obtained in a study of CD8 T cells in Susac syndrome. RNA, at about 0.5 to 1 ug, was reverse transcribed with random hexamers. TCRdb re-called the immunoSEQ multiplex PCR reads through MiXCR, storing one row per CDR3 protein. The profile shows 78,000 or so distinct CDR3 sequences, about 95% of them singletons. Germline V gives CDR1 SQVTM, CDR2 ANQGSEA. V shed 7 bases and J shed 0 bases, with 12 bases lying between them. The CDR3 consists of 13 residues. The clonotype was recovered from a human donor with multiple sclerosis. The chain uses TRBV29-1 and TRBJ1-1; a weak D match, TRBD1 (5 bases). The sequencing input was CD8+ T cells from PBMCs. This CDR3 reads CSAQAGLNTEAFF. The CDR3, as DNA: TGCAGCGCCCAAGCGGGGCTGAACACTGAAGCTTTCTTT.